This T cell receptor (beta chain) was sequenced during a study of blood T cell repertoires in COVID-19. Across the whole study: Specimens from acute and convalescent COVID-19 originated in the United States, Italy and Spain. Nucleic acid was either cDNA or gDNA, and it came from T cells, B-cell-depleted T cells, or PBMCs.

Trimming cost V 4 bases and J 11 bases; bases outside gene matches: 3. This CDR3 comprises 12 residues. The germline V gene encodes CDR1 KGHDR and CDR2 SFDVKD. In the original workflow: Estimated nucleated cell counts came from reference gene primer amplification. Libraries were prepared by immunoSEQ multiplex PCR; TCRdb keeps only in-frame clonotypes and omits some of them. V, J and clone size are those of that table, while D and trimming were read from the DNA. The sample includes some 250,000 clones, 82% of them seen just once. The J gene is TRBJ1-1, the V gene TRBV24-1, with TRBD1 identical over 10 bases. The clonotype was recovered from a woman between 18 and 30 years old with acute or convalescent COVID-19. The specimen was peripheral blood. The CDR3 region is CATSDGTGDAFF. The CDR3 DNA follows: TGTGCCACCAGTGACGGGACAGGGGATGCTTTCTTT.